The 20 T cell receptor beta chains given below trace back to one sample, sequenced in a study of T cell responses to AZD1222 COVID-19 vaccine. The table came from immunoSEQ multiplex PCR; TCRdb's copy has only in-frame clones and leaves some out. The sample lists over 95,000 clones, approximately 89% seen once, with 4.5% in the top ten. The specimen comprised peripheral blood, sampled on day 0 of AZD1222 vaccination. The receptors shown here come from an adult in good health.

The V and J genes are TRBV15 and TRBJ1-5; D is unclear. The V and J ends lost 0 bases and 1 base respectively, with 13 bases between them. The CDR3 covers 17 residues. In germline, CDR1 is LNHNV, CDR2 YYDKDF (reference sequence). The CDR3 region is CATSRDPAGMSNQPQHF. The CDR3, as DNA: TGTGCCACCAGCAGAGATCCCGCGGGCATGAGCAATCAGCCCCAGCATTTT.

This chain joins TRBV6-6 and TRBJ2-5; 16 bases align to TRBD2. Germline V lookup: CDR1 MNHNY, CDR2 SVGAGI (reference sequence). The trim removed 6 bases at V and 1 base at J, leaving 11 bases unmatched. CDR3 length equals 19 residues. Written as DNA, the CDR3 is TGTGCCAGCAGCCGACCGGGACTAGCGGGGGGGCTTGCCCAAGAGACCCAGTACTTC. Translation gives CASSRPGLAGGLAQETQYF.

The chain is built from TRBV5-5 and TRBJ2-5; D is ambiguous. CDR3 length: 14 residues. Germline V gives CDR1 SGHKS, CDR2 YYEKEE (reference sequence). V was trimmed by 4 bases and J by 2 bases, leaving 12 bases between them. The CDR3 protein is CASSRDLSQETQYF. The CDR3 DNA is TGTGCCAGCAGCCGTGACTTATCACAAGAGACCCAGTACTTC.

The V call is TRBV3-1 (or the pseudogene TRBV3-2), the J call TRBJ1-3; 9 nucleotides agree with TRBD1. V was clipped by 2 bases and J by 4 bases; unmatched bases: 9. The length of the CDR3 is 17 residues. CDR1 and CDR2 from the germline V gene are LGHDT and YNNKEL (reference sequence). The CDR3 region has the DNA TGTGCCAGCAGCCAACCCCGGGACAGGGTCGCGGGAAACACCATATATTTT. Translated, it gives CASSQPRDRVAGNTIYF.

The CDR3 loop is CASSPRTGDYGYTF. DNA for the CDR3: TGTGCCAGCAGCCCAAGAACTGGGGACTATGGCTACACCTTC. The rearrangement links TRBV9 to TRBJ1-2; D gene uncertain. The CDR3 spans 14 residues. From germline, CDR1 is SGDLS and CDR2 YYNGEE. V lost 4 bases and J 3 bases, leaving 13 bases between the germline ends.

The V call is TRBV7-9, the J call TRBJ2-3; D possibly corresponds to TRBD2 (6 bases). The germline V and J ends were trimmed by 2 bases and 4 bases, with 13 bases remaining between them. CDR1 and CDR2 (germline): SEHNR, FQNEAQ (reference sequence). CDR3 length: 15 amino acids. The DNA for the CDR3 is TGTGCCAGCAGCTTATTAGCGGCCCCCGCAGATACGCAGTATTTT. Its translation: CASSLLAAPADTQYF. Using reference TRBV7-9 and TRBJ2-3 for the parts outside the CDR3, the full variable domain is DTGVSQNPRHKITKRGQNVTFRCDPISEHNRLYWYRQTLGQGPEFLTYFQNEAQLEKSRLLSDRFSAERPKGSFSTLEIQRTEQGDSAMYLCASSLLAAPADTQYFGPGTRLTVL.

The J gene is TRBJ2-7, the V gene TRBV2, with 7 bases fitting TRBD1. CDR1 and CDR2 from the germline V gene are SNHLY and FYNNEI. This CDR3 has 15 amino acids. Trimming took 6 bases from V and 0 from J; bases not matched to a gene: 8. The CDR3 sequence is CASSDGTVSSYEQYF. CDR3 coding DNA: TGTGCCAGCAGCGACGGGACAGTAAGCTCCTACGAGCAGTACTTC.

The DNA for the CDR3 is TGTGCCAGCAGCTCAGACAGGGTCGGCAATGAGCAGTTCTTC. Translation: CASSSDRVGNEQFF. The rearrangement links TRBV7-7 to TRBJ2-1, with 7 nucleotides matching TRBD1. Germline V lookup: CDR1 SSHAT, CDR2 FNYEAQ (reference sequence). The CDR3 consists of 14 residues. The V segment lost 4 bases and the J segment 6 bases; nucleotides outside the gene matches: 6.

This clone has just a few counts. The chain carries TRBV7-2 and TRBJ1-6; D might be TRBD1 (6 bases). The germline V and J ends were trimmed by 1 base and 11 bases, with 12 bases remaining between them. CDR1 is SGHTA, CDR2 FQGNSA, per germline. This CDR3 is 14 amino acids long. CDR3 protein: CASSLEGGRAPLHF. As DNA, the CDR3 is TGTGCCAGCAGCTTAGAGGGGGGGCGTGCACCCCTCCACTTT. The full variable domain, completed using reference TRBV7-2 and TRBJ1-6, is GAGVSQSPSNKVTEKGKDVELRCDPISGHTALYWYRQSLGQGLEFLIYFQGNSAPDKSGLPSDRFSAERTGGSVSTLTIQRTQQEDSAVYLCASSLEGGRAPLHFGNGTRLTVT.

This chain uses TRBV19 with TRBJ2-1; either TRBD1 or TRBD2 may supply D (5 bases each). Per germline, CDR1 LNHDA and CDR2 SQIVND (reference sequence). There are 14 residues in the CDR3. V lost 6 bases and J 1 base, leaving 10 bases between the germline ends. The CDR3 bases are TGTGCCAGTAGCGGGGACGGATCCTACAATGAGCAGTTCTTC. Residues: CASSGDGSYNEQFF.

V is TRBV6-5 and J is TRBJ1-1; D is unresolved. V shed 7 bases and J shed 1 base, with 10 bases lying between them. There are 13 residues in the CDR3. Germline lookup yields CDR1 MNHEY and CDR2 SVGAGI. This chain's CDR3 is CASMVRRNTEAFF. The CDR3 coding sequence is TGTGCCAGCATGGTACGGCGGAACACTGAAGCTTTCTTT.

V and J are TRBV7-3 and TRBJ2-3; D is possibly TRBD2 (5 bases). The V gene lost 1 base and the J gene lost 0 bases, with 8 bases spanning the gap. The germline gives CDR1 SGHTA, CDR2 FQGTGA. This CDR3 spans 15 amino acids. In nucleotides, the CDR3 is TGTGCCAGCAGCTTAAATCCGGGGAGCACAGATACGCAGTATTTT. As protein: CASSLNPGSTDTQYF.

The V and J genes are TRBV7-6 and TRBJ1-3; tentatively, D is TRBD1 (5 bases). The germline V gene encodes CDR1 SGHVS and CDR2 FNYEAQ. The V end lost 5 bases, the J end lost 2 bases, and 19 bases lay between the germline ends. The CDR3 loop spans 17 amino acids. The CDR3, as DNA: TGTGCCAGCAGCCCCGGGGCAGGGCCTCAAACTGGAAACACCATATATTTT. Encoded protein: CASSPGAGPQTGNTIYF. Based on the CDR3 plus reference TRBV7-6 and TRBJ1-3, the full variable domain is GAGVSQSPRYKVTKRGQDVALRCDPISGHVSLYWYRQALGQGPEFLTYFNYEAQQDKSGLPNDRFSAERPEGSISTLTIQRTEQRDSAMYRCASSPGAGPQTGNTIYFGEGSWLTVV.

V and J are TRBV7-3 and TRBJ2-2, with D possibly being TRBD2 (7 bases). Germline V lookup: CDR1 SGHTA, CDR2 FQGTGA. The CDR3 extends over 17 amino acids. Trimming took 5 bases from V and 4 from J, leaving 20 bases between them. The CDR3 loop is CASSRTAGLVSTGELFF. The CDR3 DNA is TGTGCCAGCAGCAGGACAGCCGGACTAGTTAGCACCGGGGAGCTGTTTTTT.

The chain couples TRBV19 to TRBJ1-4; 7 bases fit TRBD1. V lost 6 bases to trimming and J lost 6 bases; unmatched junction nucleotides: 7. This CDR3 region has 14 residues. From germline, CDR1 is LNHDA and CDR2 SQIVND (reference sequence). CDR3 protein: CASRTGRSDEKLFF. The CDR3 DNA is TGTGCCAGTAGGACAGGGCGTTCCGATGAAAAACTGTTTTTT.

The chain recombines TRBV28 with TRBJ1-6; D gene unclear. The germline CDR1 and CDR2 sequences are MDHEN and SYDVKM. This CDR3 is built from 16 residues. The V gene lost 3 bases and the J gene lost 4 bases, with 13 bases spanning the gap. The CDR3 loop reads CASSFNRGLYNSPLHF. For the CDR3, the DNA is TGTGCCAGCAGTTTCAACAGAGGGCTTTATAATTCACCCCTCCACTTT.

The rearrangement uses TRBV29-1 and TRBJ2-7; 8 nucleotides match TRBD1. After removal of 7 bases from V and 0 bases from J, the junction contained 8 bases not matched to a gene. This CDR3 is 14 amino acids long. Germline CDR1 is SQVTM and CDR2 is ANQGSEA. DNA of the CDR3: TGCAGCGCCGCCGACAGGGGATTCTCCTACGAGCAGTACTTC. Translation: CSAADRGFSYEQYF.

This sequence joins TRBV7-3 and TRBJ2-6; 9 bases are a match to TRBD1. The CDR3 sequence is 18 residues long. Unmatched junction bases numbered 9, after V lost 4 bases and J lost 2 bases. CDR1 SGHTA and CDR2 FQGTGA come from the germline V gene. The CDR3, as DNA: TGTGCCAGCAGCTCCTTCGGACAGGGGAAGGCTGGGGCCAACGTCCTGACTTTC. Translation gives CASSSFGQGKAGANVLTF.

V and J are TRBV18 and TRBJ2-3; 8 nucleotides align to TRBD2. This CDR3 is built from 16 residues. With V trimmed by 2 bases and J by 2 bases, 6 bases remained unmatched. Germline V CDR1 and CDR2: KGHSH, LQKENI. The CDR3 nucleotides are TGTGCCAGCTCACCAACTACGCGGGGGGTCACAGATACGCAGTATTTT. Translation: CASSPTTRGVTDTQYF.

DNA of the CDR3: TGTGCCAGCAGCTTAAGTGATGGAAGCTACGAGCAGTACTTC. Encoded protein: CASSLSDGSYEQYF. This chain joins TRBV7-9 and TRBJ2-7; unclear D gene. V lost 2 bases, J lost 3 bases, and 11 bases lay in between. There are 14 residues in the CDR3. Germline values: CDR1 SEHNR, CDR2 FQNEAQ (reference sequence).